The clone carrying this T cell receptor (beta chain) was observed a handful of times. Produced via immunoSEQ multiplex PCR; TCRdb's table is partial and in-frame only. The table records about 23,000 clones, 75% to 80% of them present only once. The data belong to a study of somatic mutations in cytotoxic T cells in rheumatoid arthritis. This CDR3 is 16 amino acids long. Looked up from germline, CDR1 is LGHNA and CDR2 is YSLEER. Trimming took off 0 bases at V and 2 bases at J, with 11 bases between the two ends. What was sequenced was CD8+ T cells sorted from blood. This chain connects TRBV4-3 to TRBJ1-3; D may be TRBD1 (5 bases). This TCR came from an adult with rheumatoid arthritis. The CDR3, as DNA: TGCGCCAGCAGCCAAGATTCGGGGCTAACTGGAAACACCATATATTTT. Translated: CASSQDSGLTGNTIYF.